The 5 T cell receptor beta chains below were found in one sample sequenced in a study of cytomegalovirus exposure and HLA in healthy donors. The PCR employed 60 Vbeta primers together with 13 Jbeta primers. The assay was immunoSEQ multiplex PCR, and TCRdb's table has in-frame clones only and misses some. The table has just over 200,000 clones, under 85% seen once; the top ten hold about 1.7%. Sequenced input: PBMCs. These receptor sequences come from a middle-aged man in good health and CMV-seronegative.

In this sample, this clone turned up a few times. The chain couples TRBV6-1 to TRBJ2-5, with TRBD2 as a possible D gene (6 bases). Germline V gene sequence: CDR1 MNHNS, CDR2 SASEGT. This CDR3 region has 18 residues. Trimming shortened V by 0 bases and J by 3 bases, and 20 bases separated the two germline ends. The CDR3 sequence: CASSEALWGPRLEETQYF. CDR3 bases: TGTGCCAGCAGTGAAGCCCTGTGGGGACCTCGACTAGAAGAGACCCAGTACTTC.

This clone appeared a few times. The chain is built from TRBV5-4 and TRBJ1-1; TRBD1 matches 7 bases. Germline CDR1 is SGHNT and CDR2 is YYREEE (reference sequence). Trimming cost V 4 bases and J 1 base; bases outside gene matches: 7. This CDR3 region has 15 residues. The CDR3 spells CASSHWTGGNTEAFF. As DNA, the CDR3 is TGTGCCAGCAGCCACTGGACAGGAGGGAACACTGAAGCTTTCTTT.

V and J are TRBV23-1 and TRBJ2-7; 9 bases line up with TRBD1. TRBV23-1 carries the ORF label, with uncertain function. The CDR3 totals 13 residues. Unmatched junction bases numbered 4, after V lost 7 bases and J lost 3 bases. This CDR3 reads CASTKTGGYEQYF. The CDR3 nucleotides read TGCGCCAGCACAAAGACAGGGGGCTACGAGCAGTACTTC.

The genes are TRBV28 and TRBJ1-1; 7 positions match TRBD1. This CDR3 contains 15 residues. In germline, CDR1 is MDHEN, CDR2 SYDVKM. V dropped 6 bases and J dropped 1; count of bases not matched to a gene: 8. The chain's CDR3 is CASSPPGQWNTEAFF. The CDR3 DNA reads TGTGCCAGCAGCCCCCCGGGACAGTGGAACACTGAAGCTTTCTTT. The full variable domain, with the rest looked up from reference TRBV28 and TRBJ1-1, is DVKVTQSSRYLVKRTGEKVFLECVQDMDHENMFWYRQDPGLGLRLIYFSYDVKMKEKGDIPEGYSVSREKKERFSLILESASTNQTSMYLCASSPPGQWNTEAFFGQGTRLTVV.

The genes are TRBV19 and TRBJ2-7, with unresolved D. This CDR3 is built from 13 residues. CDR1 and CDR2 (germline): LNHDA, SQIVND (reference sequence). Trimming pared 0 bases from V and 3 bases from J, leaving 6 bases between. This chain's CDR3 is CASSIDLYYEQYF. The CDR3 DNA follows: TGTGCCAGTAGTATAGATCTCTACTACGAGCAGTACTTC.